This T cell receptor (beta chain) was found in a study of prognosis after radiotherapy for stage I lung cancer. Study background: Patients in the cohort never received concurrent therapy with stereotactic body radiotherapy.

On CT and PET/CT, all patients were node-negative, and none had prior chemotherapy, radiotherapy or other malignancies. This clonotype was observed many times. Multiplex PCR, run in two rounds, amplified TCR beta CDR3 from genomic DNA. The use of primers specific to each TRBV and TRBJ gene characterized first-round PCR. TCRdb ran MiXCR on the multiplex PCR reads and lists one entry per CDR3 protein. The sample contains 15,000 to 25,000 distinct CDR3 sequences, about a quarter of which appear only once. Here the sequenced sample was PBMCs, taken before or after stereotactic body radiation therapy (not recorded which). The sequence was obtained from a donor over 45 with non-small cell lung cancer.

The CDR3 loop is CASSLDFAGNEKLFF. DNA of the CDR3: TGTGCCAGCAGCTTAGACTTTGCGGGGAATGAAAAACTGTTTTTT. The chain couples TRBV7-9 to TRBJ1-4; unclear D gene. Germline CDR1 and CDR2: SEHNR and FQNEAQ (reference sequence). V lost 1 base, J lost 5 bases, and 11 bases lay in between. The CDR3 sequence is 15 residues long.